These T cell receptor beta chains were read from a single sample in a study of blood T cell repertoires in COVID-19. Produced via immunoSEQ multiplex PCR; TCRdb's table is partial and in-frame only. The sample has roughly 290,000 clones; approximately 85% are singletons. Sequencing was done on a sample of PBMCs or T cells enriched from blood (not recorded which). The source is a woman between 25 and 40 years old who had recovered from COVID-19. CDR3s include the opening cysteine and the closing phenylalanine or tryptophan. The D gene is left open where the match is weak. A clone size is listed for some rows: how often the clone was seen (once, few, many), or a class if it is expanded.

CDR3aa: CASSHGDRVHGYTF; CDR3nt: TGTGCCAGCAGTCACGGGGACAGGGTGCATGGCTACACCTTC; v_gene: TRBV27; d_gene: TRBD1; abundance: NA; j_gene: TRBJ1-2
CDR3aa: CASSLDWQVERQFF; CDR3nt: TGTGCCAGCAGCTTAGATTGGCAGGTAGAAAGGCAGTTCTTC; v_gene: TRBV11-2; d_gene: NA; abundance: NA; j_gene: TRBJ2-1
CDR3aa: CASSEGGPNTEAFF; CDR3nt: TGTGCCAGCAGTGAAGGGGGGCCGAACACTGAAGCTTTCTTT; v_gene: TRBV2; d_gene: NA; abundance: NA; j_gene: TRBJ1-1
CDR3aa: CASSSRGIGRALYGYTF; CDR3nt: TGTGCCAGCAGCTCGCGTGGGATAGGGCGGGCTTTATATGGCTACACCTTC; v_gene: TRBV5-6; d_gene: NA; abundance: NA; j_gene: TRBJ1-2
CDR3aa: CASSPNTDTQYF; CDR3nt: TGTGCCAGCAGCCCAAACACAGATACGCAGTATTTT; v_gene: TRBV11-2; d_gene: NA; abundance: few; j_gene: TRBJ2-3
CDR3aa: CASSLGVGAYEQYF; CDR3nt: TGTGCCAGCAGTTTAGGAGTCGGGGCCTACGAGCAGTACTTC; v_gene: TRBV27; d_gene: NA; abundance: NA; j_gene: TRBJ2-7
CDR3aa: CACTGTVTSGEAFF; CDR3nt: TGTGCCTGCACCGGAACAGTCACCTCGGGGGAAGCTTTCTTT; v_gene: TRBV30; d_gene: NA; abundance: NA; j_gene: TRBJ1-1
CDR3aa: CASSFAGAEAFF; CDR3nt: TGTGCCAGCAGCTTCGCAGGGGCTGAAGCTTTCTTT; v_gene: TRBV7-9; d_gene: NA; abundance: NA; j_gene: TRBJ1-1
CDR3aa: CASRHGTANTEAFF; CDR3nt: TGCGCCAGCAGACACGGGACAGCGAACACTGAAGCTTTCTTT; v_gene: TRBV5-1; d_gene: TRBD1; abundance: NA; j_gene: TRBJ1-1
CDR3aa: CASSHQDSAYEQYF; CDR3nt: TGTGCCAGCAGCCACCAAGACAGCGCCTACGAGCAGTACTTC; v_gene: TRBV5-4; d_gene: NA; abundance: NA; j_gene: TRBJ2-7
CDR3aa: CASSIGGTGGRTEAFF; CDR3nt: TGTGCCAGTAGTATCGGAGGGACAGGGGGTAGGACTGAAGCTTTCTTT; v_gene: TRBV19; d_gene: TRBD1; abundance: once; j_gene: TRBJ1-1
CDR3aa: CASSVDPIDRTEAFF; CDR3nt: TGTGCCAGCAGCGTAGACCCTATCGACAGGACTGAAGCTTTCTTT; v_gene: TRBV9; d_gene: NA; abundance: once; j_gene: TRBJ1-1
CDR3aa: CASSQTLAGVADTQYF; CDR3nt: TGTGCCAGCAGCCAAACCCTAGCGGGAGTCGCAGATACGCAGTATTTT; v_gene: TRBV9; d_gene: TRBD2; abundance: few; j_gene: TRBJ2-3
CDR3aa: CASSPGNEKLFF; CDR3nt: TGTGCCAGCAGCCCAGGCAATGAAAAACTGTTTTTT; v_gene: TRBV7-9; d_gene: NA; abundance: NA; j_gene: TRBJ1-4
CDR3aa: CASSDAGGPYNEQFF; CDR3nt: TGTGCCAGCAGTGACGCGGGGGGCCCCTACAATGAGCAGTTCTTC; v_gene: TRBV2; d_gene: TRBD2; abundance: NA; j_gene: TRBJ2-1
CDR3aa: CASSYRGDQPQHF; CDR3nt: TGTGCCAGCAGTTACAGGGGGGATCAGCCCCAGCATTTT; v_gene: TRBV7-2; d_gene: TRBD1; abundance: NA; j_gene: TRBJ1-5
CDR3aa: CASSLTVTKNIQYF; CDR3nt: TGTGCCAGCAGCCTCACAGTAACCAAAAACATTCAGTACTTC; v_gene: TRBV7-2; d_gene: NA; abundance: NA; j_gene: TRBJ2-4
CDR3aa: CASSYNTDTQYF; CDR3nt: TGTGCCAGCAGTTATAACACAGATACGCAGTATTTT; v_gene: TRBV27; d_gene: NA; abundance: NA; j_gene: TRBJ2-3
CDR3aa: CASSLASGLETQYF; CDR3nt: TGCGCCAGCAGCTTGGCCTCGGGATTAGAGACCCAGTACTTC; v_gene: TRBV5-1; d_gene: NA; abundance: NA; j_gene: TRBJ2-5
CDR3aa: CASSGRTENTEAFF; CDR3nt: TGCGCCAGCAGTGGACGGACAGAGAACACTGAAGCTTTCTTT; v_gene: TRBV10-2; d_gene: NA; abundance: NA; j_gene: TRBJ1-1
CDR3aa: CASSLVAGGLGNTEAFF; CDR3nt: TGCGCCAGCAGCTTGGTGGCAGGGGGATTGGGGAACACTGAAGCTTTCTTT; v_gene: TRBV5-1; d_gene: TRBD1; abundance: NA; j_gene: TRBJ1-1
CDR3aa: CASSRGLAGIPNYEQYF; CDR3nt: TGTGCCAGCAGCCGCGGACTAGCGGGAATCCCGAACTACGAGCAGTACTTC; v_gene: TRBV11-2; d_gene: TRBD2; abundance: NA; j_gene: TRBJ2-7
CDR3aa: CASSQRAQDTQYF; CDR3nt: TGTGCCAGCAGCCAGCGGGCCCAAGATACGCAGTATTTT; v_gene: TRBV7-6; d_gene: NA; abundance: few; j_gene: TRBJ2-3
CDR3aa: CASSPPGQLYEQYF; CDR3nt: TGTGCCAGCTCACCCCCGGGACAGCTTTACGAGCAGTACTTC; v_gene: TRBV18; d_gene: TRBD1; abundance: NA; j_gene: TRBJ2-7
CDR3aa: CASSQATGINEKLFF; CDR3nt: TGTGCCAGCAGCCAAGCGACAGGGATTAATGAAAAACTGTTTTTT; v_gene: TRBV3-1/TRBV3-2; d_gene: TRBD1; abundance: once; j_gene: TRBJ1-4
CDR3aa: CAISETVQTTDTQYF; CDR3nt: TGTGCCATCAGTGAGACAGTTCAGACCACAGATACGCAGTATTTT; v_gene: TRBV10-3; d_gene: NA; abundance: once; j_gene: TRBJ2-3
CDR3aa: CASSQEPSGQLATNEKLFF; CDR3nt: TGCGCCAGCAGCCAAGAACCCTCGGGACAGCTTGCAACTAATGAAAAACTGTTTTTT; v_gene: TRBV4-1; d_gene: TRBD1; abundance: NA; j_gene: TRBJ1-4
CDR3aa: CASSQESPEANRGPSPLHF; CDR3nt: TGCGCCAGCAGCCAAGAGAGCCCGGAGGCCAACAGGGGGCCCTCACCCCTCCACTTT; v_gene: TRBV4-1; d_gene: TRBD1; abundance: NA; j_gene: TRBJ1-6
CDR3aa: CASSLEEGILGYTF; CDR3nt: TGTGCCAGCAGTTTGGAAGAGGGAATTCTAGGCTACACCTTC; v_gene: TRBV28; d_gene: NA; abundance: NA; j_gene: TRBJ1-2
CDR3aa: CATSDFRTGSYEQYF; CDR3nt: TGTGCCACCAGTGATTTTCGGACAGGCTCCTACGAGCAGTACTTC; v_gene: TRBV24-1; d_gene: TRBD1; abundance: NA; j_gene: TRBJ2-7
CDR3aa: CASTQSGTGNTEAFF; CDR3nt: TGTGCCAGCACCCAATCCGGGACAGGGAACACTGAAGCTTTCTTT; v_gene: TRBV9; d_gene: TRBD1; abundance: NA; j_gene: TRBJ1-1
CDR3aa: CASSQRDRGDEQFF; CDR3nt: TGTGCCAGCAGCCAGAGGGACAGGGGTGATGAGCAGTTCTTC; v_gene: TRBV3-1/TRBV3-2; d_gene: TRBD1; abundance: once; j_gene: TRBJ2-1
CDR3aa: CATNDRVGYEQYF; CDR3nt: TGTGCCACCAATGACAGGGTTGGGTACGAGCAGTACTTC; v_gene: TRBV10-3; d_gene: TRBD1; abundance: NA; j_gene: TRBJ2-7
CDR3aa: CASSPLGGDSGANVLTF; CDR3nt: TGCGCCAGCAGCCCTCTAGGGGGGGACTCTGGGGCCAACGTCCTGACTTTC; v_gene: TRBV4-1; d_gene: NA; abundance: NA; j_gene: TRBJ2-6
CDR3aa: CASNLAGAYEQYF; CDR3nt: TGTGCCAGCAACCTTGCGGGCGCCTACGAGCAGTACTTC; v_gene: TRBV12-3/TRBV12-4; d_gene: NA; abundance: NA; j_gene: TRBJ2-7
CDR3aa: CASGAGRNSPLHF; CDR3nt: TGTGCCAGCGGGGCAGGGCGGAATTCACCCCTCCACTTT; v_gene: TRBV6-5; d_gene: NA; abundance: NA; j_gene: TRBJ1-6
CDR3aa: CASSVAAGASYNEQFF; CDR3nt: TGTGCCAGCAGCGTAGCAGCGGGGGCCTCCTACAATGAGCAGTTCTTC; v_gene: TRBV9; d_gene: TRBD2; abundance: NA; j_gene: TRBJ2-1
CDR3aa: CASSSGQGPRRAYEQYF; CDR3nt: TGCGCCAGCAGCTCCGGACAGGGTCCGAGACGGGCCTACGAGCAGTACTTC; v_gene: TRBV5-1; d_gene: TRBD1; abundance: NA; j_gene: TRBJ2-7
CDR3aa: CASRPPGSRGRETQYF; CDR3nt: TGTGCCAGCAGACCTCCCGGTAGCAGGGGTCGAGAGACCCAGTACTTC; v_gene: TRBV6-6; d_gene: NA; abundance: once; j_gene: TRBJ2-5
CDR3aa: CASSPGVQGPVETQYF; CDR3nt: TGTGCCAGCTCACCAGGGGTTCAGGGTCCAGTAGAGACCCAGTACTTC; v_gene: TRBV18; d_gene: NA; abundance: NA; j_gene: TRBJ2-5
CDR3aa: CASSLGQVISMNTEAFF; CDR3nt: TGCGCCAGCAGCTTGGGACAGGTGATATCGATGAACACTGAAGCTTTCTTT; v_gene: TRBV4-1; d_gene: TRBD1; abundance: NA; j_gene: TRBJ1-1
CDR3aa: CASSLPNSPLHF; CDR3nt: TGTGCCAGCAGCCTACCGAATTCACCCCTCCACTTT; v_gene: TRBV27; d_gene: NA; abundance: NA; j_gene: TRBJ1-6
CDR3aa: CSVEEQYVNTEAFF; CDR3nt: TGCAGCGTTGAAGAACAGTACGTTAACACTGAAGCTTTCTTT; v_gene: TRBV29-1; d_gene: NA; abundance: NA; j_gene: TRBJ1-1
CDR3aa: CASSTRLAGVAGELFF; CDR3nt: TGTGCCAGCAGCACCCGACTAGCGGGAGTAGCCGGGGAGCTGTTTTTT; v_gene: TRBV5-5; d_gene: TRBD2; abundance: NA; j_gene: TRBJ2-2
CDR3aa: CATSDSGQGAFF; CDR3nt: TGTGCCACCAGTGATTCAGGTCAAGGCGCTTTCTTT; v_gene: TRBV24-1; d_gene: NA; abundance: NA; j_gene: TRBJ1-1
CDR3aa: CASSRDRTSGNTIYF; CDR3nt: TGTGCCAGCAGCCGCGACAGAACCTCTGGAAACACCATATATTTT; v_gene: TRBV28; d_gene: NA; abundance: NA; j_gene: TRBJ1-3
CDR3aa: CASSLDPGLGNTEAFF; CDR3nt: TGCGCCAGCAGCTTGGATCCGGGATTGGGGAACACTGAAGCTTTCTTT; v_gene: TRBV5-1; d_gene: NA; abundance: NA; j_gene: TRBJ1-1
CDR3aa: CASSLSSGTGSFVATNEKLFF; CDR3nt: TGTGCCAGCAGTTTATCTTCCGGGACAGGGTCCTTTGTGGCAACTAATGAAAAACTGTTTTTT; v_gene: TRBV27; d_gene: TRBD1; abundance: once; j_gene: TRBJ1-4
CDR3aa: CASSYRDRVVTEQFF; CDR3nt: TGTGCCAGCAGCTACCGGGACAGGGTGGTTACTGAGCAGTTCTTC; v_gene: TRBV13; d_gene: TRBD1; abundance: NA; j_gene: TRBJ2-1
CDR3aa: CASSPDRWGNQPQHF; CDR3nt: TGTGCCAGCTCACCCGACAGGTGGGGCAATCAGCCCCAGCATTTT; v_gene: TRBV18; d_gene: NA; abundance: NA; j_gene: TRBJ1-5
CDR3aa: CASSVLAGMELFF; CDR3nt: TGTGCCAGCAGTGTGCTAGCGGGAATGGAGCTGTTTTTT; v_gene: TRBV2; d_gene: TRBD2; abundance: NA; j_gene: TRBJ2-2
CDR3aa: CASSPKTGGVKYEQYF; CDR3nt: TGTGCCAGCTCACCCAAGACAGGGGGCGTAAAATACGAGCAGTACTTC; v_gene: TRBV18; d_gene: TRBD1; abundance: NA; j_gene: TRBJ2-7
CDR3aa: CASSPGTGYGYTF; CDR3nt: TGTGCCAGCAGCCCCGGGACAGGGTATGGCTACACCTTC; v_gene: TRBV7-9; d_gene: TRBD1; abundance: NA; j_gene: TRBJ1-2